Described below is a single T cell receptor beta chain sequence and its context. These data belong to a study of blood T cell repertoires in COVID-19. Overall study: The United States, Italy and Spain provided the acute and convalescent COVID-19 samples. Sources were T cells, B-cell-depleted T cells, or PBMCs; the material itself was cDNA or gDNA.

The CDR3 is made up of 14 amino acids. V dropped 9 bases and J dropped 2 bases, with 12 bases sitting between them. Germline CDR1 is KGHDR and CDR2 is SFDVKD. Study processing details: Amplification of reference gene primers was used by the study to estimate nucleated cell counts. The protocol was immunoSEQ multiplex PCR, while the TCRdb copy is restricted to in-frame clones and leaves out a portion. The V and J calls and the clone size are those of that table, but D and trimming were determined from the DNA. The sample lists some 200,000 clones, about 80% occurring once. The material sequenced was peripheral blood. The sequence derives from a woman in her thirties who had recovered from COVID-19. The chain carries TRBV24-1 and TRBJ2-2, with D perhaps TRBD2 (6 bases). DNA of the CDR3: TGTGCCACCGAGGAAGCGGGTAACACCGGGGAGCTGTTTTTT. This codes for CATEEAGNTGELFF.